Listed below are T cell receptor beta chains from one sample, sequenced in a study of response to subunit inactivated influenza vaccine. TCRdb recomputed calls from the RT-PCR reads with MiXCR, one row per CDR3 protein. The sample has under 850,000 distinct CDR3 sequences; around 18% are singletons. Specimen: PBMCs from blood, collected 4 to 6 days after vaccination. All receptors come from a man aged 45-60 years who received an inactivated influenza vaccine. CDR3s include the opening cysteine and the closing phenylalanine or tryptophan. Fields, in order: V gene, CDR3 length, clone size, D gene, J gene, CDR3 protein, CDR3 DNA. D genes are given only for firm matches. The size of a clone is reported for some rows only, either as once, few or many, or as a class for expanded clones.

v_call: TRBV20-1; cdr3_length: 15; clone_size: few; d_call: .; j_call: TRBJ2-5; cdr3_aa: CSAKGGPSYQETQYF; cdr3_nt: TGCAGTGCTAAAGGGGGGCCCAGCTACCAAGAGACCCAGTACTTC
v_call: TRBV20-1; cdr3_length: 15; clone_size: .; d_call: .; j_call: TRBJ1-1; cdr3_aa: CSARDTGKGVTEAFF; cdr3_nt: TGCAGTGCTAGAGATACTGGCAAGGGGGTCACTGAAGCTTTCTTT
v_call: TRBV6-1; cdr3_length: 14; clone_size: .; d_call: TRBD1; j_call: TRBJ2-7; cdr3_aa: CASNEGGNGYEQYF; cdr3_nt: TGTGCCAGCAATGAAGGGGGCAATGGTTACGAGCAGTACTTC
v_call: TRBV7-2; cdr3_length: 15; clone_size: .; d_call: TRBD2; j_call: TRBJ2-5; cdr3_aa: CASSLKTGGLQTQYF; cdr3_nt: TGTGCCAGCAGCTTAAAGACGGGAGGATTGCAGACCCAGTACTTC
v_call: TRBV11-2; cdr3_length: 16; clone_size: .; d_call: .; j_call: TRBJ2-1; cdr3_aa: CASSLYAGPSYNEQFF; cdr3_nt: TGTGCCAGCAGCTTATATGCGGGGCCCTCCTACAATGAGCAGTTCTTC
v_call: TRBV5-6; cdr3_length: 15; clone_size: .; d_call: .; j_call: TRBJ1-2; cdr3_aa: CASSLDAGYNYGYTF; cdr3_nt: TGTGCCAGCAGCTTGGATGCGGGGTACAACTATGGCTACACCTTC
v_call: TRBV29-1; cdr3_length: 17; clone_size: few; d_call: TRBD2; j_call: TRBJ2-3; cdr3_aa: CSVEDPRGGRVVDTQYF; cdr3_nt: TGCAGCGTTGAAGACCCCCGGGGCGGGAGGGTAGTAGATACGCAGTATTTT
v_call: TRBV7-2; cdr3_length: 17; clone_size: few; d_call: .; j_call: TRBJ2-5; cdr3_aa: CASSLALMSVIQETQYF; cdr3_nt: TGTGCCAGCAGCTTAGCGCTAATGTCAGTAATCCAAGAGACCCAGTACTTC
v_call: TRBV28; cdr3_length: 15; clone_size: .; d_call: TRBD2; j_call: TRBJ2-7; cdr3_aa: CASSPASGGAYEQYF; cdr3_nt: TGTGCCAGCAGCCCGGCTAGCGGGGGGGCGTACGAGCAGTACTTC
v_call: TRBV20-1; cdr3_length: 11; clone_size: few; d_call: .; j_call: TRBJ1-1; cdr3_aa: CSAGDVAEAFF; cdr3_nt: TGCAGTGCTGGGGACGTCGCTGAAGCTTTCTTT
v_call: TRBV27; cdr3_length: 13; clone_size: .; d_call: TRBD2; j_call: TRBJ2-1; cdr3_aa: CASTGTSANEQFF; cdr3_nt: TGTGCCAGCACCGGGACTAGCGCAAATGAGCAGTTCTTC
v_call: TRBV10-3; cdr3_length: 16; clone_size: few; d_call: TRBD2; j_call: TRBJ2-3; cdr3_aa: CAIKNVAGLSTDTQYF; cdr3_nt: TGTGCCATCAAGAACGTAGCGGGCTTAAGCACAGATACGCAGTATTTT
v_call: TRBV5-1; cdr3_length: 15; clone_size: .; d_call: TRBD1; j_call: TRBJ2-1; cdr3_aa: CASSLAGQGANEQFF; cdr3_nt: TGCGCCAGCAGCTTGGCGGGACAGGGGGCCAATGAGCAGTTCTTC
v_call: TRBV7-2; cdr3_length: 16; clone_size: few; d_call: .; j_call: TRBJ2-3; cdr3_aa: CASRPGVGLSTDTQYF; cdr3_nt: TGTGCCAGCAGGCCCGGGGTAGGACTCAGCACAGATACGCAGTATTTT
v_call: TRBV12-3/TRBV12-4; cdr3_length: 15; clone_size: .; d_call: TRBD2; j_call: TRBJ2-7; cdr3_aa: CASSLALAGGFEQYF; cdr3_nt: TGTGCCAGCAGTTTAGCGCTAGCGGGAGGTTTCGAGCAGTACTTC
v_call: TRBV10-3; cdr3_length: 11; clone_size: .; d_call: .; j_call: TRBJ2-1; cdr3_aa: CAISDSDEQFF; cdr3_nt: TGTGCCATCAGTGACAGCGACGAGCAGTTCTTC
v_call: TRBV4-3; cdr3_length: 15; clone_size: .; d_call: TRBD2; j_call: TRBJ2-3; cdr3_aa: CASRATSGGPDTQYF; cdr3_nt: TGCGCCAGCAGGGCAACTAGCGGGGGCCCAGATACGCAGTATTTT
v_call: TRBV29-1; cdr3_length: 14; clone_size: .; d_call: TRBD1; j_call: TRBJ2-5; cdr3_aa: CSVVGGTGDETQYF; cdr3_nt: TGCAGCGTTGTAGGTGGGACAGGGGATGAGACCCAGTACTTC
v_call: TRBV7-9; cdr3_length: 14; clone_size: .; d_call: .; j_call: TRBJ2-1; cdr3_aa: CASSLVPSYNEQFF; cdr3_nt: TGTGCCAGCAGCTTAGTCCCTAGCTACAATGAGCAGTTCTTC
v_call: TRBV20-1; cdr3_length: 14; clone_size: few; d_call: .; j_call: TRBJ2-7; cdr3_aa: CSAPEAGRSNEQYF; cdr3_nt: TGCAGTGCTCCAGAGGCGGGAAGAAGTAACGAGCAGTACTTC
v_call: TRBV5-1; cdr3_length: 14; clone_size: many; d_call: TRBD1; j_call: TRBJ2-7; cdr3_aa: CASSQSGGSYEQYF; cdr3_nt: TGCGCCAGCAGCCAATCAGGGGGTTCCTACGAGCAGTACTTC
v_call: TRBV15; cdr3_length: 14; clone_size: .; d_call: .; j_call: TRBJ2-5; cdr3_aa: CATSSTRNQETQYF; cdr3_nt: TGTGCCACCAGCAGCACTAGGAACCAAGAGACCCAGTACTTC
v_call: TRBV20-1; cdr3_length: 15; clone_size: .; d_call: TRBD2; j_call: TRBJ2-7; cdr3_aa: CSANEPGLVAYEQYF; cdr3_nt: TGCAGTGCCAACGAACCGGGACTAGTGGCCTACGAGCAGTACTTC